This T cell receptor (beta chain) was observed in a study of cytomegalovirus exposure and HLA in healthy donors (dated by TCRdb to the late 2010s). About the full investigation: According to a later analysis, the roughly 120 validation repertoires were produced on the same platform as the roughly 700 repertoires of the first cohort. The study aimed to test whether cataloging public T cell receptors could reveal signatures of past pathogen exposure. Besides the first cohort of 550 to 750 subjects, a separate validation cohort made up of 90 to 150 different subjects was used. The study combined high-throughput TCR immunosequencing, statistical association of individual TCRs with disease status, and machine learning to predict cytomegalovirus infection status. What the authors observed across the whole study: All 120 repertoires were used to score co-occurrence in the validation cohort in a later analysis, because that analysis had no HLA typing for the cohort. In vitro tests confirmed that a few of the cytomegalovirus-associated TCR beta chains recognize cytomegalovirus antigens. A later analysis found that TCRs clustered in the first cohort also tended to co-occur in the 100 to 150 validation repertoires, with about 94% of cluster scores above 0. In the study, about 150 TCR beta chains were listed as associated with cytomegalovirus. Cytomegalovirus status was reported to be diagnosed by the classifier with high specificity and sensitivity in both the original and validation cohorts. The authors suggested that the approach could potentially be extended to other disease states and immunological phenotypes. Most TCR sequences were observed very rarely across donors, whereas some public TCRs were present in many individuals.

Library generation was performed with the immunoSEQ multiplex PCR assay. The authors processed their data as follows. A statistical classification framework was developed to diagnose cytomegalovirus status using the catalog of TCR beta chain sequences. TCRdb mirrors the immuneACCESS table, restricted to in-frame sequences. Some clones are absent from its copies; in checked studies, under half trace to an unresolved V gene, and the reason for the others is unknown. V and J calls and clone size are as listed in that table; D and trimming were resolved from the DNA. The sample data list 200,000 to 250,000 clones, and about nine tenths of these were observed just once. Of the sample, 2% falls within the top ten clones. On this clone: The antigen it recognizes is unknown. No quality values exist for individual bases; no much larger clone is one base distant.

Separate from the roughly 650-subject first cohort, the validation cohort of 90 to 150 subjects was the group to which the donors belonged. What was sequenced was PBMCs. This TCR was sampled from a woman between 18 and 29 years old in good health and CMV-seropositive.

The CDR3 is CASSYGDSNSPLHF. The DNA reads as follows: TGTGCCAGCAGTTACGGGGACAGTAATTCACCCCTCCACTTT. The V and J segments used are TRBV6-5 and TRBJ1-6, and TRBD1 aligns with 7 junction nucleotides. For CDR1 and CDR2, the germline V gene lists MNHEY and SVGAGI. V is trimmed back by 2 bases and J by 6 bases, and the junction contains 1 base that no gene match accounts for. The CDR3, cysteine through phenylalanine, is 14 amino acids long. The read is trimmed to its CDR3 DNA, 42 bases read in frame from base 1.